One and the same sample provided the 17 T cell receptor beta chains below, sequenced in a study of long-term antiretroviral therapy in people with HIV. immunoSEQ v3.0 was run at survey level. Profiling relied on immunoSEQ multiplex PCR, and the TCRdb table lists in-frame clones only, not all of them. The sample contains approximately 16,000 clones, roughly 80% of which appear only once. Specimen: unsorted PBMCs, collected roughly 1.2 years before starting antiretroviral therapy. The receptors here all came from a man aged 25-40 years with HIV.

This chain uses TRBV19 with TRBJ2-1; D gene uncertain. The germline gives CDR1 LNHDA, CDR2 SQIVND (reference sequence). V was trimmed by 4 bases and J by 9 bases, leaving 13 bases between them. The CDR3 length is 13 residues. In DNA, the CDR3 is TGTGCCAGTAGTAATCCGGGTCCCTTTGAGCAGTTCTTC. Amino acids: CASSNPGPFEQFF.

The chain recombines TRBV5-4 with TRBJ2-1; 9 positions match TRBD1. The CDR3 is 15 residues long. Germline lookup yields CDR1 SGHNT and CDR2 YYREEE (reference sequence). With 0 bases clipped from V and 7 bases from J, the junction kept 5 bases outside the gene matches. The CDR3 DNA follows: TGTGCCAGCAGCTTGGGACAGGGGGTTTCAAATGAGCAGTTCTTC. Its protein is CASSLGQGVSNEQFF.

This clone was seen only once. The chain recombines TRBV27 with TRBJ2-5, with unresolved D. The CDR3 extends over 14 amino acids. Germline CDR1 is MNHEY and CDR2 is SMNVEV (reference sequence). The V gene lost 6 bases and the J gene lost 2 bases, with 13 bases spanning the gap. Here the CDR3 DNA reads TGTGCCAGCAGCCGCCCCAACGCTCAAGAGACCCAGTACTTC. Translation gives CASSRPNAQETQYF.

The rearrangement links TRBV4-2 to TRBJ2-3; D not certain. The CDR3 sequence is 13 residues long. Germline lookup yields CDR1 LGHNA and CDR2 YNFKEQ. Trimming removed 3 bases at V and 0 bases at J, with 4 bases between. The DNA of the CDR3 is TGTGCCAGCAGCCAGACAAGCACAGATACGCAGTATTTT. It yields the protein CASSQTSTDTQYF.

This chain links TRBV5-1 with TRBJ1-5; 9 nucleotides agree with TRBD1. V lost 4 bases, J lost 2 bases, and 4 bases stayed unmatched. The germline V gene encodes CDR1 SGHRS and CDR2 YFSETQ. This CDR3 is built from 15 residues. In nucleotides, the CDR3 is TGCGCCAGCAGCCGGGGACAGGGCGGCAATCAGCCCCAGCATTTT. It specifies CASSRGQGGNQPQHF.

The chain is built from TRBV6-5 and TRBJ2-1, with D perhaps given as TRBD1 or TRBD2 (5 bases each). This CDR3 spans 15 amino acids. With 6 bases removed from V and 6 bases from J, the gap between germline ends came to 18 bases. Germline CDR1 MNHEY, CDR2 SVGAGI. CDR3 in amino acids: CASSSGARVGNEQFF. The CDR3 DNA reads as TGTGCCAGCAGCTCCGGGGCCAGGGTCGGCAATGAGCAGTTCTTC.

This chain uses TRBV2 with TRBJ2-7, with D perhaps matching TRBD1 (5 bases). CDR1 is SNHLY, CDR2 FYNNEI, per germline. This CDR3 is built from 13 residues. Trimming took 6 bases from V and 7 from J, leaving 16 bases between them. CDR3 nucleotide sequence: TGTGCCAGCAGCGCGGCCAGGGATGGGGAGCAGTACTTC. Its translation: CASSAARDGEQYF.

This clone was detected a few times. This rearrangement joins TRBV28 to TRBJ1-5, with unresolved D. Germline V lookup: CDR1 MDHEN, CDR2 SYDVKM. With 5 bases removed from V and 4 bases from J, the gap between germline ends came to 12 bases. The CDR3 contains 14 residues. The DNA of the CDR3 is TGTGCCAGCAGTCCTTACGGGGATAATCAGCCCCAGCATTTT. Its translation: CASSPYGDNQPQHF.

Only one count was recorded for this clone. V and J are TRBV4-3 and TRBJ2-7, with 7 nucleotides matching TRBD1. Germline-derived CDR1 and CDR2 are LGHNA and YSLEER. The CDR3 sequence is 17 residues long. J lost 3 bases, V lost 0 bases, and 11 bases had no gene match. The CDR3 sequence: CASSQDLTGLDHYEQYF. DNA of the CDR3: TGCGCCAGCAGCCAAGATTTGACAGGGCTCGACCACTACGAGCAGTACTTC.

This chain links TRBV6-5 with TRBJ1-6; D is unresolved. The CDR3 runs to 15 residues. With 4 bases removed from V and 6 bases from J, the gap between germline ends came to 13 bases. Germline values: CDR1 MNHEY, CDR2 SVGAGI. CDR3 in DNA: TGTGCCAGCAGTTCCCCCCCGACGGGTAATTCACCCCTCCACTTT. Its translation is CASSSPPTGNSPLHF.

The J gene is TRBJ2-1, the V gene TRBV10-3; 8 positions match TRBD2. Germline CDR1 ENHRY, CDR2 SYGVKD. The CDR3 is made up of 14 amino acids. V gave up 10 bases and J gave up 8 bases; unmatched junction bases: 13. Written as DNA, the CDR3 is TGTGCCACCCGAAAGGGACTAGAGATCGATGAGCAGTTCTTC. Amino acids: CATRKGLEIDEQFF.

This clone was picked up a small number of times. The V gene is TRBV9, the J gene TRBJ1-2; 7 positions agree with TRBD1. Germline CDR1 reads SGDLS; CDR2 reads YYNGEE. The CDR3 spans 13 residues. V shed 1 base and J 6 bases; nucleotides not matched to a gene: 3. Here the CDR3 reads CASSVRQGNGYTF. The CDR3 DNA reads as TGTGCCAGCAGCGTAAGACAGGGAAATGGCTACACCTTC. Filled out from reference TRBV9 and TRBJ1-2, the complete variable domain reads DSGVTQTPKHLITATGQRVTLRCSPRSGDLSVYWYQQSLDQGLQFLIQYYNGEERAKGNILERFSAQQFPDLHSELNLSSLELGDSALYFCASSVRQGNGYTFGSGTRLTVV.

The J gene is TRBJ2-1, the V gene TRBV27, with D hard to call. CDR3 length equals 13 residues. The germline V gene has CDR1 MNHEY and CDR2 SMNVEV (reference sequence). Trimming stripped 3 bases from V and 16 bases from J, with 19 bases between. The CDR3 loop reads CASSFSTNVPTFF. In DNA, the CDR3 is TGTGCCAGCAGTTTTTCTACTAACGTCCCGACTTTCTTC.

CDR3 DNA sequence: TGTGCCATCAGTGAGCGGACTAGCGGGGGGCCTAACAATGAGCAGTTCTTC. Protein product: CAISERTSGGPNNEQFF. V usage is TRBV10-3 and J usage is TRBJ2-1; 14 bases are a match to TRBD2. The junction had 5 bases not matched to a gene; V was cut back by 2 bases and J by 5 bases. The CDR3 runs to 17 residues. Per the germline V gene, CDR1 is ENHRY and CDR2 is SYGVKD.

This chain joins TRBV10-3 and TRBJ2-1, with D unclear. CDR1 ENHRY and CDR2 SYGVKD come from the germline V gene. V lost 6 bases to trimming and J lost 4 bases, with 7 bases between them. The length of the CDR3 is 12 residues. In nucleotides, the CDR3 is TGTGCCATCAGCGGACCTTACAATGAGCAGTTCTTC. It translates to CAISGPYNEQFF.

The genes are TRBV6-1 and TRBJ1-1; D is unresolved. Trimming left V 2 bases short and J 0 bases short, with 10 bases between. This CDR3 is 15 amino acids long. The germline V gene has CDR1 MNHNS and CDR2 SASEGT. CDR3 nucleotide sequence: TGTGCCAGCAGTGAACTGCCCAGACTGAACACTGAAGCTTTCTTT. Translation: CASSELPRLNTEAFF.

V and J are TRBV30 and TRBJ2-5; a weak D match, TRBD1 (6 bases). The CDR3 has 16 amino acids. The germline V gene has CDR1 GTSNPN and CDR2 SVGIG (reference sequence). Trimming cost V 0 bases and J 5 bases, with 19 bases left between them. CDR3 in amino acids: CAWSVFSGQGGETQYF. The CDR3 DNA reads TGTGCCTGGAGTGTATTTTCGGGACAAGGTGGGGAGACCCAGTACTTC.